The 19 T cell receptor beta chains listed next were all sequenced from one sample in a study of blood T cells in healthy people across ages. Combining a sample-barcoded 5' primer with a J-beta primer mix, a second PCR ran for roughly 7 to 12 cycles. From the 5' RACE reads, TCRdb called clonotypes with MiXCR, one entry per CDR3 protein. The sample lists around 850,000 distinct CDR3 sequences; roughly 40% were seen once. Sequenced input: blood. The receptors come from a man younger than 30 in good health.

The V call is TRBV20-1, the J call TRBJ1-2; 10 bases map to TRBD1. Germline trimming cut 4 bases from V and 4 bases from J; bases unmatched to any gene: 6. The germline CDR1 and CDR2 sequences are DFQATT and SNEGSKA (reference sequence). The CDR3 length is 14 residues. The CDR3 protein is CSAKGTGDFYGYTF. CDR3 in DNA: TGCAGTGCTAAAGGGACAGGGGACTTCTATGGCTACACCTTC.

This chain connects TRBV6-2 or TRBV6-3 to TRBJ2-1; TRBD2 might be the D (7 bases). Germline V gene data show CDR1 as MNHEY and CDR2 as SVGEGT. The germline V and J ends were trimmed by 6 bases and 7 bases, with 16 bases remaining between them. This CDR3 has 14 amino acids. The CDR3 loop is CASRNPGGLNEQFF. The DNA of the CDR3 is TGTGCCAGCAGGAACCCCGGGGGGCTGAATGAGCAGTTCTTC.

V gene TRBV12-3 or TRBV12-4 combines with J gene TRBJ1-1; no firm D call. Trimming took 2 bases from V and 1 from J, leaving 14 bases between them. CDR3 length: 16 amino acids. CDR3 bases: TGTGCCAGCAGTTTAATCGGTGCACTCCCGAACACTGAAGCTTTCTTT. Amino acid sequence: CASSLIGALPNTEAFF.

This clonotype was seen more than once but under ten times. The J gene is TRBJ2-3, the V gene TRBV7-2, with 11 nucleotides matching TRBD1. Germline CDR1 is SGHTA and CDR2 is FQGNSA. With V trimmed by 2 bases and J by 5 bases, 6 bases remained unmatched. The CDR3 length is 16 residues. The CDR3 DNA reads as TGTGCCAGCAGCTTAAGAGGACAGGGGGCCGGAGATACGCAGTATTTT. Residues: CASSLRGQGAGDTQYF.

This chain joins TRBV12-3 or TRBV12-4 and TRBJ2-1; D is perhaps TRBD2 (5 bases). This CDR3 is 16 amino acids long. The V end lost 3 bases, the J end lost 5 bases, and 17 bases lay between the germline ends. In DNA form, the CDR3 reads TGTGCCAGCAGTTTCCCCGCGGGCCGTGGTAACAATGAGCAGTTCTTC. It yields the protein CASSFPAGRGNNEQFF.

This clonotype has at least ten counts. CDR3: CASSYGQGLSETQYF. In DNA, the CDR3 is TGTGCCAGCAGCTATGGACAGGGGTTATCAGAGACCCAGTACTTC. The rearrangement joins TRBV27 to TRBJ2-5; 9 positions match TRBD1. The germline V gene has CDR1 MNHEY and CDR2 SMNVEV (reference sequence). The junction had 9 bases not matched to a gene; V was cut back by 6 bases and J by 4 bases. The CDR3 is made up of 15 amino acids.

The chain links TRBV12-3 or TRBV12-4 to TRBJ2-7, with TRBD1 identical over 10 bases. The V and J ends lost 4 bases and 13 bases, in that order; junction bases with no gene match: 13. This CDR3 has 14 amino acids. Written as DNA, the CDR3 is TGTGCCAGCAGTTGGGACAGGGGATCAGAGACCCTATACTTC. Translated, it gives CASSWDRGSETLYF.

The gene calls are TRBV20-1 and TRBJ1-2; D may be TRBD1 (5 bases). Germline CDR1 DFQATT, CDR2 SNEGSKA (reference sequence). The V end was cut by 0 bases, the J end by 2 bases, with 13 bases between. The CDR3 consists of 15 residues. The CDR3 spells CSARDLAGPNYGYTF. The CDR3 DNA reads as TGCAGTGCTAGAGATTTAGCAGGGCCAAACTATGGCTACACCTTC.

This clonotype was seen only a few times. This chain uses TRBV20-1 with TRBJ1-1; D may be TRBD1 (5 bases). In germline, CDR1 is DFQATT, CDR2 SNEGSKA (reference sequence). V was pared by 5 bases and J by 1 base, with 14 bases between. The CDR3 is 14 residues long. CDR3 nucleotide sequence: TGCAGTGCTTTAGAAACAGGATCGAACACTGAAGCTTTCTTT. Amino acid sequence: CSALETGSNTEAFF.

Turning to this clonotype: A read error may be the cause here, since a much bigger clone is one base away. This sequence joins TRBV12-3 or TRBV12-4 and TRBJ2-7; weak D call: TRBD1 (5 bases). V shed 7 bases and J shed 7 bases, with 17 bases lying between them. There are 13 residues in the CDR3. DNA of the CDR3: TGTGCCAGCACCGTCCAGGGTAACAATGAGCAGTACTTC. It yields the protein CASTVQGNNEQYF.

The V call is TRBV5-1, the J call TRBJ2-7; no clear D. Per germline, CDR1 SGHRS and CDR2 YFSETQ. CDR3 length equals 14 residues. V lost 3 bases to trimming and J lost 1 base, with 11 bases between them. CDR3 loop: CASSSLDKSYEQYF. The CDR3 DNA is TGCGCCAGCAGCTCATTAGACAAATCCTACGAGCAGTACTTC.

The V gene is TRBV4-2, the J gene TRBJ1-5, with TRBD1 as a possible D gene (5 bases). The CDR3 spans 15 residues. Germline assignment: CDR1 LGHNA and CDR2 YNFKEQ. Between the trimmed V and J ends, which lost 0 bases and 11 bases, there was a span of 17 bases. CDR3 sequence: CASSQDYQSGETQHF. DNA for the CDR3: TGTGCCAGCAGCCAAGATTACCAGTCGGGGGAGACCCAGCATTTT.

The V gene is TRBV25-1, the J gene TRBJ1-5; weak D call: TRBD1 (6 bases). Between the trimmed V and J ends, which lost 7 bases and 6 bases, there was a span of 19 bases. The CDR3 is 15 amino acids. Germline V gene lookup returns CDR1 MGHDK and CDR2 SYGVNS. As DNA, the CDR3 is TGTGCCAGCAAAAGGGTACAGGGAGTGGGTCAGCCCCAGCATTTT. It is translated as CASKRVQGVGQPQHF.

This clonotype was observed a few times. This chain uses TRBV27 with TRBJ2-4; 7 bases are shared with TRBD2. V gave up 7 bases and J gave up 13 bases; unmatched junction bases: 10. Germline V lookup: CDR1 MNHEY, CDR2 SMNVEV (reference sequence). The CDR3 is 12 residues long. The CDR3 loop reads CASTTGGREQYF. DNA for the CDR3: TGTGCCAGCACCACGGGGGGACGGGAGCAGTACTTC.

This clonotype was counted only a few times. Written as DNA, the CDR3 is TGTGCCAGCACACTAGGGCGGCGCACCGGGGAGCTGTTTTTT. Its translation is CASTLGRRTGELFF. The chain employs TRBV27 and TRBJ2-2; perhaps TRBD2 as D (5 bases). Trimming cost V 7 bases and J 4 bases, with 13 bases left between them. The germline gives CDR1 MNHEY, CDR2 SMNVEV (reference sequence). The CDR3 loop spans 14 amino acids.

For this clonotype: One base away lies a much larger clone, so this may be a sequencing read error. The chain links TRBV5-1 to TRBJ2-3; D is possibly TRBD2 (6 bases). This CDR3 has 14 amino acids. The germline gives CDR1 SGHRS, CDR2 YFSETQ. V was trimmed by 4 bases and J by 2 bases, leaving 11 bases between them. CDR3 loop: CASSAERATDTQYF. The CDR3 region has the DNA TGCGCCAGCAGCGCCGAGCGGGCCACAGATACGCAGTATTTT.

The genes are TRBV7-2 and TRBJ2-3; 7 nucleotides align to TRBD1. CDR3 length: 15 amino acids. Germline CDR1 and CDR2: SGHTA and FQGNSA. Trimming took 6 bases from V and 1 from J; bases not matched to a gene: 7. CDR3 DNA sequence: TGTACCAGCAGTTCGGACAGGTCTCGCACAGATACGCAGTATTTT. Its translation is CTSSSDRSRTDTQYF.

The rearrangement links TRBV13 to TRBJ2-1, with unresolved D. Germline V CDR1 and CDR2: PRHDT, FYEKMQ (reference sequence). Trimming took off 1 base at V and 4 bases at J, with 11 bases between the two ends. The CDR3 length is 15 residues. This CDR3 is CASSLAGYAYNEQFF. In nucleotides, the CDR3 is TGTGCCAGCAGCTTAGCCGGGTACGCTTACAATGAGCAGTTCTTC.

The CDR3 region has the DNA TGTGCCAGCAGTCCTTCCTGGGAGACCCAGTACTTC. Translation: CASSPSWETQYF. The chain is built from TRBV25-1 and TRBJ2-5; D is ambiguous. Germline values: CDR1 MGHDK, CDR2 SYGVNS. Deletions cut 5 bases from V and 5 bases from J, with 9 bases between. The CDR3 consists of 12 residues.